These T cell receptor beta chains were read from a single sample in a study of CD8 T cells in Susac syndrome. From the immunoSEQ multiplex PCR reads, TCRdb called clonotypes with MiXCR, one entry per CDR3 protein. The sample comprises about 150,000 distinct CDR3 sequences, approximately 90% of which are singletons, and around 0.08% rests with the top ten. Material for sequencing was CD4+ T cells from PBMCs. These receptors originate from a human donor in good health. Each CDR3 is given with its conserved first and last residue. The D gene is left open where the match is weak. The size field is filled for only some rows; it gives once, few, many or a size class.

J: TRBJ2-5; length: 13; V: TRBV5-1; D: -; size: -; DNA: TGCGCCAGCAGCTTTAACTACCAAGAGACCCAGTACTTC; CDR3: CASSFNYQETQYF
J: TRBJ2-7; length: 13; V: TRBV10-2; D: TRBD1; size: -; DNA: TGCGCCAGCAGTCGGCAGGGGGAATACGAGCAGTACTTC; CDR3: CASSRQGEYEQYF
J: TRBJ1-1; length: 14; V: TRBV29-1; D: -; size: -; DNA: TGCAGCGTTGCTGAGTGGGGGGCGAACACTGAAGCTTTCTTT; CDR3: CSVAEWGANTEAFF
J: TRBJ1-1; length: 13; V: TRBV29-1; D: -; size: -; DNA: TGCAGCGTACAGGGCTTTGCGAACACTGAAGCTTTCTTT; CDR3: CSVQGFANTEAFF
J: TRBJ2-3; length: 17; V: TRBV7-9; D: TRBD1; size: -; DNA: TGTGCCAGCAGCTTAGACCCCACGGACAGGGTCACAGATACGCAGTATTTT; CDR3: CASSLDPTDRVTDTQYF
J: TRBJ1-5; length: 13; V: TRBV6-1; D: -; size: -; DNA: TGTGCCAGCACCTCGCAGGGCAATCAGCCCCAGCATTTT; CDR3: CASTSQGNQPQHF
J: TRBJ1-5; length: 13; V: TRBV29-1; D: -; size: once; DNA: TGCAGCGTAACAGGGCTAGGCAATCAGCCCCAGCATTTT; CDR3: CSVTGLGNQPQHF
J: TRBJ1-6; length: 15; V: TRBV2; D: -; size: -; DNA: TGTGCCAGCCGGAATGGCGGGTCCTATAATTCACCCCTCCACTTT; CDR3: CASRNGGSYNSPLHF
J: TRBJ2-7; length: 16; V: TRBV12-3/TRBV12-4; D: TRBD2; size: -; DNA: TGTGCCAGCAGTTTAGAGGGGACTAGCGGGTTTTACGAGCAGTACTTC; CDR3: CASSLEGTSGFYEQYF
J: TRBJ2-2; length: 18; V: TRBV5-1; D: -; size: -; DNA: TGCGCCAGCAGCCTTGGGGGAAGGTCGATCCCCATCACCGGGGAGCTGTTTTTT; CDR3: CASSLGGRSIPITGELFF
J: TRBJ2-7; length: 13; V: TRBV20-1; D: -; size: once; DNA: TGCAGTGCTGCGGGAAGTTGGGGATACGAGCAGTACTTC; CDR3: CSAAGSWGYEQYF
J: TRBJ1-6; length: 13; V: TRBV7-2; D: TRBD1; size: -; DNA: TGTGGCGGGACAGACCGCTATAATTCACCCCTCCACTTT; CDR3: CGGTDRYNSPLHF
J: TRBJ2-5; length: 13; V: TRBV5-1; D: -; size: -; DNA: TGCGCCAGCAGCTATTCTGGTCAAGAGACCCAGTACTTC; CDR3: CASSYSGQETQYF
J: TRBJ2-7; length: 15; V: TRBV11-2; D: TRBD2; size: -; DNA: TGTGCCAGCAGCTTAGATCCGGGAGGGGAGTACGAGCAGTACTTC; CDR3: CASSLDPGGEYEQYF
J: TRBJ2-3; length: 14; V: TRBV4-3; D: TRBD1; size: once; DNA: TGCGCCAGCAGCCAAGGAATACAGGGGGATACGCAGTATTTT; CDR3: CASSQGIQGDTQYF
J: TRBJ1-1; length: 14; V: TRBV12-3/TRBV12-4; D: -; size: -; DNA: TGTGCCAGCAGCCGGGACCGCTTGAACACTGAAGCTTTCTTT; CDR3: CASSRDRLNTEAFF
J: TRBJ2-6; length: 17; V: TRBV11-2; D: TRBD2; size: -; DNA: TGTGCCAGCGGCAGGGGAAGCGGGAGATCTGGGGCCAACGTCCTGACTTTC; CDR3: CASGRGSGRSGANVLTF
J: TRBJ2-1; length: 17; V: TRBV4-3; D: -; size: -; DNA: TGCGCCAGCAGCCAAGAACCCTTACCGGGGGCTAGCAATGAGCAGTTCTTC; CDR3: CASSQEPLPGASNEQFF
J: TRBJ1-3; length: 15; V: TRBV5-1; D: TRBD1; size: -; DNA: TGCGCCAGCAGCTTCTCCGGGACAGACGGGAACACCATATATTTT; CDR3: CASSFSGTDGNTIYF
J: TRBJ1-2; length: 14; V: TRBV3-1; D: -; size: -; DNA: TGTGCCAGCAGCCAAGGGACAGCTGCTTATGGCTACACCTTC; CDR3: CASSQGTAAYGYTF
J: TRBJ2-1; length: 16; V: TRBV6-5; D: -; size: -; DNA: TGTGCCAGCAGTTACGGAGGGGGCAGATCCTACAATGAGCAGTTCTTC; CDR3: CASSYGGGRSYNEQFF
J: TRBJ1-1; length: 15; V: TRBV10-3; D: TRBD1; size: -; DNA: TGTGCCATCAGTGATCTGAGACAGGGGGACACTGAAGCTTTCTTT; CDR3: CAISDLRQGDTEAFF
J: TRBJ2-7; length: 14; V: TRBV4-1; D: -; size: -; DNA: TGCGCCAGCAGCCGTCCCGGACAGACCTACGAGCAGTACTTC; CDR3: CASSRPGQTYEQYF
J: TRBJ2-2; length: 12; V: TRBV7-2; D: -; size: -; DNA: TGTGCCAGCAGCTTAGGTTTCGGGGAGCTGTTTTTT; CDR3: CASSLGFGELFF
J: TRBJ1-6; length: 14; V: TRBV27; D: -; size: -; DNA: TGTGCCAGCAGTTTACGCCAATCTAATTCACCCCTCCACTTT; CDR3: CASSLRQSNSPLHF
J: TRBJ2-3; length: 15; V: TRBV29-1; D: TRBD1; size: -; DNA: TGCAGCGTCGGACTATCGGGACAGGTCCCAGATACGCAGTATTTT; CDR3: CSVGLSGQVPDTQYF
J: TRBJ2-1; length: 13; V: TRBV5-1; D: -; size: -; DNA: TGTGCCAGCAGTTTGGGCCAGTACAATGAGCAGTTCTTC; CDR3: CASSLGQYNEQFF
J: TRBJ2-7; length: 14; V: TRBV28; D: -; size: few; DNA: TGTGCCAGCAGTTTAGCGCGACCTCCCTACGAGCAGTACTTC; CDR3: CASSLARPPYEQYF
J: TRBJ2-7; length: 14; V: TRBV11-2; D: -; size: -; DNA: TGTGCCAGCAAATCTGGACGGGCTACCTACGAGCAGTACTTC; CDR3: CASKSGRATYEQYF
J: TRBJ2-5; length: 15; V: TRBV20-1; D: -; size: -; DNA: TGCAGTGCTAGAGATGGGTCGCGGACCCAAGAGACCCAGTACTTC; CDR3: CSARDGSRTQETQYF
J: TRBJ2-4; length: 14; V: TRBV18; D: -; size: -; DNA: TGTGCCAGCTCACCAGAACAGACCAAAAACATTCAGTACTTC; CDR3: CASSPEQTKNIQYF
J: TRBJ1-1; length: 15; V: TRBV5-4; D: -; size: -; DNA: TGTGCCAGCAGCTTGGAGCCACGGGGGAACACTGAAGCTTTCTTT; CDR3: CASSLEPRGNTEAFF
J: TRBJ1-1; length: 13; V: TRBV20-1; D: -; size: -; DNA: TGCAGTGCTAGGAGACACCTGAACACTGAAGCTTTCTTT; CDR3: CSARRHLNTEAFF
J: TRBJ2-5; length: 14; V: TRBV5-1; D: -; size: -; DNA: TGCGCCAGCAGGTGGGAGAACCTCCAAGAGACCCAGTACTTC; CDR3: CASRWENLQETQYF
J: TRBJ1-2; length: 15; V: TRBV30; D: -; size: -; DNA: TGTGCCTGGAGTGAAAATAGAGTCCAAACTTATGGCTACACCTTC; CDR3: CAWSENRVQTYGYTF
J: TRBJ2-2; length: 14; V: TRBV2; D: -; size: -; DNA: TGTGCCAGCAGGGAGGGACTGAACACCGGGGAGCTGTTTTTT; CDR3: CASREGLNTGELFF
J: TRBJ2-7; length: 15; V: TRBV20-1; D: TRBD2; size: -; DNA: TGCAGTGCTCCCGTGAGCGGGAGGCTAGGTTACGAGCAGTACTTC; CDR3: CSAPVSGRLGYEQYF
J: TRBJ1-1; length: 12; V: TRBV3-1; D: TRBD1; size: -; DNA: TGTGCCAGCAGCCAAGAGGAGGGGGCGGCTTTCTTT; CDR3: CASSQEEGAAFF
J: TRBJ1-4; length: 15; V: TRBV6-5; D: -; size: -; DNA: TGTGCCAGCAGTGGAATGACAGAGTATAATGAAAAACTGTTTTTT; CDR3: CASSGMTEYNEKLFF
J: TRBJ1-1; length: 15; V: TRBV5-4; D: -; size: -; DNA: TGTGCCAGCAGCCCGCGATCCGGGAAGAACACTGAAGCTTTCTTT; CDR3: CASSPRSGKNTEAFF